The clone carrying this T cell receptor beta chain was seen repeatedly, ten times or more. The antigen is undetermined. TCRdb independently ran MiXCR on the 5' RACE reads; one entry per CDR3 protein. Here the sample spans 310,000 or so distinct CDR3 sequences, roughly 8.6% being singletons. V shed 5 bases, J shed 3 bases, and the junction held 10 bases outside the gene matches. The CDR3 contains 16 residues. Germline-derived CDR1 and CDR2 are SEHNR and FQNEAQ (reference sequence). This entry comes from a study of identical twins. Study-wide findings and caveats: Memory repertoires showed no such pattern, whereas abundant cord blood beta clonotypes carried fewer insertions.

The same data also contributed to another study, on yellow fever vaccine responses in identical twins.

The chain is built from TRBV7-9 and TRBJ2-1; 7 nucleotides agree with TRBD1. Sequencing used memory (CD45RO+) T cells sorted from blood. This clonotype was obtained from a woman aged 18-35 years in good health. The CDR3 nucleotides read TGTGCCAGCAGCCATCTAGACAGGGACATCTACAATGAGCAGTTCTTC. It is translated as CASSHLDRDIYNEQFF. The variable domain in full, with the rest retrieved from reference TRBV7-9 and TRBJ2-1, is DTGVSQNPRHKITKRGQNVTFRCDPISEHNRLYWYRQTLGQGPEFLTYFQNEAQLEKSRLLSDRFSAERPKGSFSTLEIQRTEQGDSAMYLCASSHLDRDIYNEQFFGPGTRLTVL.